The rows below give T cell receptor beta chains drawn from one sample of a study of T cell repertoires in cytomegalovirus infection. One entry per CDR3 protein, called by TCRdb with MiXCR from the reads. The sample has about 920,000 distinct CDR3 sequences, around a third seen once; the top ten hold around 15%. Which antigens these TCRs recognize remains unknown. The material was cultured CD8+ T cells from PBMCs, obtained from culture after CMV antigen stimulation. All receptors come from a human donor in good health (CMV status not recorded). Some clones in this sample may be carry-over from other donors' samples. Both conserved end residues are part of each CDR3. D genes are given only for firm matches. Size is omitted from some rows. Given values are once, few, many or a class for expanded clones.

>TRBV4-1|.|TRBJ2-3|.
CASSYSQTADTQYF
TGCGCCAGCAGCTACTCCCAAACCGCAGATACGCAGTATTTT
>TRBV6-5|.|TRBJ2-1|few
CASSKLSYNEQFF
TGTGCCAGCAGTAAACTCTCCTACAATGAGCAGTTCTTC
>TRBV18|.|TRBJ1-6|once
CASSLDKELYNSPLHF
TGTGCCAGCTCCCTCGACAAGGAATTGTATAATTCACCCCTCCACTTT
>TRBV7-6|.|TRBJ1-1|.
CASSSSEGRGAFF
TGTGCCAGCAGCTCCTCCGAGGGGCGGGGGGCTTTCTTT
>TRBV6-5|.|TRBJ2-1|few
CASSYDGTGGDEQFF
TGTGCCAGCAGTTACGATGGGACTGGAGGAGATGAGCAGTTCTTC
>TRBV12-3/TRBV12-4|.|TRBJ2-1|.
CASSSDSSYNEQFF
TGTGCCAGCAGTTCAGACAGCTCCTACAATGAGCAGTTCTTC
>TRBV5-6|.|TRBJ2-2|.
CASRSPKQGTGELFF
TGTGCCAGCAGGTCGCCCAAACAGGGCACCGGGGAGCTGTTTTTT
>TRBV2|.|TRBJ2-7|.
CASSEGTVTYEQYF
TGTGCCAGCAGTGAAGGGACAGTCACCTACGAGCAGTACTTC
>TRBV6-5|TRBD2|TRBJ2-1|once
CASKLTSGGPNEQFF
TGTGCCAGCAAACTAACTAGCGGGGGGCCCAATGAGCAGTTCTTC
>TRBV7-9|.|TRBJ2-1|.
CASSSDGLSSYNEQFF
TGTGCCAGCAGCTCTGATGGTCTTAGCTCCTACAATGAGCAGTTCTTC
>TRBV19|TRBD1|TRBJ1-1|.
CASSMSGTANTEAFF
TGTGCCAGTAGTATGTCCGGGACAGCGAACACTGAAGCTTTCTTT
>TRBV12-5|.|TRBJ1-3|.
CASGLVLDDGFSGNTIYF
TGTGCTAGTGGTTTGGTACTGGACGACGGTTTCTCTGGAAACACCATATATTTT
>TRBV7-6|TRBD2|TRBJ2-5|many
CASSSRPGLAGAGAGETQYF
TGTGCCAGCAGCTCCCGACCGGGACTAGCGGGGGCCGGGGCGGGAGAGACCCAGTACTTC
>TRBV7-6|.|TRBJ1-3|few
CASSLAGYSGNTIYF
TGTGCCAGCAGCTTAGCGGGATACTCTGGAAACACCATATATTTT
>TRBV7-2|.|TRBJ2-5|.
CASSVAGLNWETQYF
TGTGCCAGCAGCGTAGCCGGGTTAAATTGGGAGACCCAGTACTTC